The source of this T cell receptor beta chain is a study of human T cells and chemical hapten exposure. The study's findings and limits: Versus controls, significantly more large CDR3 similarity clusters arose from expanded TCRs. PT1 expanded TCR counts and patch test score correlated positively. TCRs whose frequency exceeded 1 in 1000 remained the same following DPC sensitization.

As for time point: patch test 2, 6 weeks after DPC sensitization. Documented treatment: therapeutic diphenylcyclopropenone sensitization with weekly scalp DPC. There are 13 residues in the CDR3. V lost 5 bases and J lost 9, with 14 bases in between. Germline assignment: CDR1 LNHDA and CDR2 SQIVND (reference sequence). TCRdb independently ran MiXCR on the RACE reads; one entry per CDR3 protein. The sample lists over 60,000 distinct CDR3 sequences, 10% occurring once. There are many counts of this clonotype. Its antigen is still unknown. The sequencing used whole blood, collected in connection with sensitization to the hapten diphenylcyclopropenone (DPC). The V gene is TRBV19, the J gene TRBJ2-1; D might be TRBD1 (7 bases). This clonotype originated in a woman in her 50s with alopecia areata. Some clones in this sample may be carry-over from other donors' samples. The CDR3, as DNA: TGTGCCAGTAGTGACTCAGGGGGGACTGAGCAGTTCTTC. Translating gives CASSDSGGTEQFF.